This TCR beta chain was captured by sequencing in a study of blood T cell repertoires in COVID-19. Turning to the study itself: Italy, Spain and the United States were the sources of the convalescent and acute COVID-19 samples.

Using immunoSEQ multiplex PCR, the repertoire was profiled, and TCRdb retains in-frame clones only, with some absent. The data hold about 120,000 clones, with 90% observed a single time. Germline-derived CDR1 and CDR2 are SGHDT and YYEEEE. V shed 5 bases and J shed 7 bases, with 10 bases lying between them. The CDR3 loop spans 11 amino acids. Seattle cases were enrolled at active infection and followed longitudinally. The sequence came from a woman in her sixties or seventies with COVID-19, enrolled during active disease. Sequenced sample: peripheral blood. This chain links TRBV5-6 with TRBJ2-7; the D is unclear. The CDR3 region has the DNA TGTGCCAGCAGTTACCTGAGGGAGCAGTACTTC. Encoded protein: CASSYLREQYF.